This TCR beta chain was recorded in a study of blood T cell repertoires in COVID-19. The overall study: Some COVID-19 samples were acute and others convalescent; all came from the United States, Italy and Spain. PBMCs, B-cell-depleted T cells, or T cells were the source of the cDNA or gDNA that made up the material.

Between the trimmed V and J ends, which lost 0 bases and 6 bases, there was a span of 12 bases. This CDR3 contains 15 residues. CDR1 and CDR2 (germline): LGHDT, YNNKEL (reference sequence). Original analysis: The assay estimated nucleated cells by amplifying reference gene primers. Sequenced by immunoSEQ multiplex PCR; TCRdb stores in-frame clones only, minus some. That table is the source of V, J and clone size, and D and trimming were worked out from the DNA. The repertoire consists of around 430,000 clones, with approximately 88% occurring once and the leading ten covering around 13%. This TCR derives from a woman in her forties or fifties with COVID-19, enrolled during active disease. Sequenced: peripheral blood. This sequence joins TRBV3-1 (or the pseudogene TRBV3-2) and TRBJ2-4; D is perhaps TRBD2 (6 bases). CDR3 nucleotide sequence: TGTGCCAGCAGCCAAGATGGGCTGGGAGGAAACATTCAGTACTTC. Amino acids: CASSQDGLGGNIQYF.